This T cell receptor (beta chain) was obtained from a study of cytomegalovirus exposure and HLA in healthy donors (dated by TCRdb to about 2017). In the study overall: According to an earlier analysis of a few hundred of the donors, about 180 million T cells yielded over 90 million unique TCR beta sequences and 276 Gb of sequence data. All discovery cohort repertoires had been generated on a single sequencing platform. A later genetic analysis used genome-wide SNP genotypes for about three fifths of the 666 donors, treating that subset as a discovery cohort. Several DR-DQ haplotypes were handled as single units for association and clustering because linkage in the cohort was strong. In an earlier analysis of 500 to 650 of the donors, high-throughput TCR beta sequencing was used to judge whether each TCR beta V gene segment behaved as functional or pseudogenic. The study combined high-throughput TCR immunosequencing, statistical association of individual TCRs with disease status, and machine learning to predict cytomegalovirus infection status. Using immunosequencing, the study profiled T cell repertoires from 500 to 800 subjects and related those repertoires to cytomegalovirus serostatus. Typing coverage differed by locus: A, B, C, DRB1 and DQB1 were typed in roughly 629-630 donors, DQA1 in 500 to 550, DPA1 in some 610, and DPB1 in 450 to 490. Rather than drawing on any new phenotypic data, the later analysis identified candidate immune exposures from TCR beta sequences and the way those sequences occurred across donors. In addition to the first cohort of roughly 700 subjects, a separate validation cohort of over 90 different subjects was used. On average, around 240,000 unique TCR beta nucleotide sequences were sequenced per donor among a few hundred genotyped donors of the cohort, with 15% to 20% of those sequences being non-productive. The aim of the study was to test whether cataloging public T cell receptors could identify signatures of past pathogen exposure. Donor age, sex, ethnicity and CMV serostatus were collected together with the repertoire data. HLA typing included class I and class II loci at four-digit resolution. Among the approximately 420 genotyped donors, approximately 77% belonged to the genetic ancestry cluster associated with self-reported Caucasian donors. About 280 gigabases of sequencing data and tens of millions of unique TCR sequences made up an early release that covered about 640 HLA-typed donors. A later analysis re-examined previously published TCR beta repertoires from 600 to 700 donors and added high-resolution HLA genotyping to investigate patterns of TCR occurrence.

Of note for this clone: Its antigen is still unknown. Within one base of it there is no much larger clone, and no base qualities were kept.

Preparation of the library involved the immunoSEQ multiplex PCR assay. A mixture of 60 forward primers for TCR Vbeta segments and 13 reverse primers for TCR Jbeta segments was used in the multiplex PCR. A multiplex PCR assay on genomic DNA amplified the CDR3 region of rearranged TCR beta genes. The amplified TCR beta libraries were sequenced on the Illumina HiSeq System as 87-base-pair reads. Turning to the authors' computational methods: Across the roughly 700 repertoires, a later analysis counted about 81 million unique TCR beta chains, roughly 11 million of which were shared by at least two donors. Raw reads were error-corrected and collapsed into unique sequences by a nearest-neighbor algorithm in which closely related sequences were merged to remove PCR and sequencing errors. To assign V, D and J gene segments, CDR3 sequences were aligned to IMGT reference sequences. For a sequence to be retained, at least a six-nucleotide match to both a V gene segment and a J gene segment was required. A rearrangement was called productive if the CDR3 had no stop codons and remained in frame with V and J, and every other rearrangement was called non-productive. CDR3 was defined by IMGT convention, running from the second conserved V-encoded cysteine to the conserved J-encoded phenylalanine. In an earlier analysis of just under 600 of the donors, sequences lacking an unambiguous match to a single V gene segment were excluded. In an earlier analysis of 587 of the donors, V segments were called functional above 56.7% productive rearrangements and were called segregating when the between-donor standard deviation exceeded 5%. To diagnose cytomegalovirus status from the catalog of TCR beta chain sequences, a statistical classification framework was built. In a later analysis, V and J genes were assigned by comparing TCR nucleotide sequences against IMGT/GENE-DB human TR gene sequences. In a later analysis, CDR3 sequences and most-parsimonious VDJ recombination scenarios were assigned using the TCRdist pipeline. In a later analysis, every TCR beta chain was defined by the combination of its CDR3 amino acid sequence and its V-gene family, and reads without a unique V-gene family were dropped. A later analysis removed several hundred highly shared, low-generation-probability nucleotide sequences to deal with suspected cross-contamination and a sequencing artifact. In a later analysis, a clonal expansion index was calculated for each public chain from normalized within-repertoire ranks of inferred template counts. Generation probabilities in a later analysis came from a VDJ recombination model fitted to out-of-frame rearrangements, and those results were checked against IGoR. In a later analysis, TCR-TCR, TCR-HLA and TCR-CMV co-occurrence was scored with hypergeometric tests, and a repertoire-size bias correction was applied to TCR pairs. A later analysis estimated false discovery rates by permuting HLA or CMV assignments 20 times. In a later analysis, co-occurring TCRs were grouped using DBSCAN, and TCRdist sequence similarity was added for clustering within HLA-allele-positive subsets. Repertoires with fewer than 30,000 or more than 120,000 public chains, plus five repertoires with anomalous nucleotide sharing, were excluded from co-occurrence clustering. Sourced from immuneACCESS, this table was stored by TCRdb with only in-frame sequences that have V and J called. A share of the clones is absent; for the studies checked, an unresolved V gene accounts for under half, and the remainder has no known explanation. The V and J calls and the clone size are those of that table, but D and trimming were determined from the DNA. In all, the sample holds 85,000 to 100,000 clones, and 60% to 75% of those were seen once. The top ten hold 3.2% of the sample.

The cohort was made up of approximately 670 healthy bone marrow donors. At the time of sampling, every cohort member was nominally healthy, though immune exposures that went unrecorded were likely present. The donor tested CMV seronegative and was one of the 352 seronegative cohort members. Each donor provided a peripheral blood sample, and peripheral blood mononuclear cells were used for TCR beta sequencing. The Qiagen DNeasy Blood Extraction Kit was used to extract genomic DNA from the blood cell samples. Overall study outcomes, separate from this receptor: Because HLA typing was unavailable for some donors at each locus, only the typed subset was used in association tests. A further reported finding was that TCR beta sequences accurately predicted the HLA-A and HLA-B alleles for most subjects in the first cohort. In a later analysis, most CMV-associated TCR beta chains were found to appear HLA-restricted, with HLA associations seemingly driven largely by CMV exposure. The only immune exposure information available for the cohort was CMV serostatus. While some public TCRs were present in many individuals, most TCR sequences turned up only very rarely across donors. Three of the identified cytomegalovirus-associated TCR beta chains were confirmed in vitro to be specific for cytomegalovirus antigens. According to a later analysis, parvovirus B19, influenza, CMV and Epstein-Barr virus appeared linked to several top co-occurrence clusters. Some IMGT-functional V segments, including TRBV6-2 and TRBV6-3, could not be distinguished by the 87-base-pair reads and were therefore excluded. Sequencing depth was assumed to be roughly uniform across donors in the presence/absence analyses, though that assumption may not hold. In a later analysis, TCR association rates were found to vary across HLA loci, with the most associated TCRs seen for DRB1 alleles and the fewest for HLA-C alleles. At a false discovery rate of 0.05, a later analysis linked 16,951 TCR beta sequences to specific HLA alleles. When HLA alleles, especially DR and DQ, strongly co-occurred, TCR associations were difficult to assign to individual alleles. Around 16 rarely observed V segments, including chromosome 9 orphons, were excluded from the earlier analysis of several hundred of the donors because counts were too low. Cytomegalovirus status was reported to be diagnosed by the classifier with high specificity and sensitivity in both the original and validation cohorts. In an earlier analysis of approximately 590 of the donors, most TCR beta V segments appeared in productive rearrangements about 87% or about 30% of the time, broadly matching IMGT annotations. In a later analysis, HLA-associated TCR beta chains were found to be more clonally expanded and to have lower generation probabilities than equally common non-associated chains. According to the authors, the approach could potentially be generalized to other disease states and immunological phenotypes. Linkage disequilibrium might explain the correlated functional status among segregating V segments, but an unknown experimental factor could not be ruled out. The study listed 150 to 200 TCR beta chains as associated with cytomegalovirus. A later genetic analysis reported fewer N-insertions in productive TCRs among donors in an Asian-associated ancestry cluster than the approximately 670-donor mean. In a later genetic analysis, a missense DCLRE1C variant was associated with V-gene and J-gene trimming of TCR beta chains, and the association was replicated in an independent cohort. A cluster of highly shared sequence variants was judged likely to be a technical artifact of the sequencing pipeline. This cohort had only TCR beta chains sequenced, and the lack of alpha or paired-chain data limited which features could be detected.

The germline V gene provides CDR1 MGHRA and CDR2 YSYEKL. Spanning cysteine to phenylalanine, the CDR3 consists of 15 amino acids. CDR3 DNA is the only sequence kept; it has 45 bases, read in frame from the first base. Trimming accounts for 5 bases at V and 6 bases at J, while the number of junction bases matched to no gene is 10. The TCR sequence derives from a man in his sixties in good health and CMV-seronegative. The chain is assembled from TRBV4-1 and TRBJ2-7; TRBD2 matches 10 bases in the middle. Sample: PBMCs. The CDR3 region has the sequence CASSVGSGRAGEQYF. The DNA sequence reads TGCGCCAGCAGCGTGGGAAGCGGGAGGGCCGGCGAGCAGTACTTC.